Sequencing of this T cell receptor beta chain was carried out in a study of glioma-infiltrating T cells. Study at large: Samples included WHO grade II oligodendrogliomas or astrocytomas and initial-diagnosis grade IV glioblastomas.

Findings and limits, study-wide: Signature shared blood CDR3 motifs were enriched in low-divergence and depleted in high-divergence patients.

Comments on this clonotype: Its antigen is currently unknown.

Amplification of TCR alpha and beta CDR3 regions from RNA used iRepertoire nested multiplex PCR. TCRdb reprocessed the multiplex PCR reads with MiXCR, giving one entry per CDR3 protein. This sample has more than 300,000 distinct CDR3 sequences, with less than 50% found just once. The source of this sequence is a human donor with low-grade glioma or glioblastoma, undergoing nonglioma brain surgery, or in good health (not recorded which). The source material was glioma tissue, nonneoplastic brain tissue, or PBMCs (not recorded which).

This chain's CDR3 is CASSSMLGTEAFF. The CDR3 DNA reads as TGTGCCAGCTCAAGCATGCTGGGCACTGAAGCTTTCTTT. This chain uses TRBV2 with TRBJ1-1; unclear D gene. Deletions cut 8 bases from V and 4 bases from J, with 14 bases between. The CDR3 totals 13 residues. Germline assignment: CDR1 SNHLY and CDR2 FYNNEI. Complete variable domain (other parts from reference TRBV2 and TRBJ1-1): EPEVTQTPSHQVTQMGQEVILRCVPISNHLYFYWYRQILGQKVEFLVSFYNNEISEKSEIFDDQFSVERPDGSNFTLKIRSTKLEDSAMYFCASSSMLGTEAFFGQGTRLTVV.